The rows below give T cell receptor beta chains drawn from one sample of a study of T-cell memory formation after mild COVID-19. Each CDR3 protein is one row after TCRdb ran MiXCR on the 5' RACE reads. This sample yields about 150,000 distinct CDR3 sequences, of which roughly 15% are seen a single time; roughly 15% belongs to the top ten. The sequenced material came from PBMCs or a T cell subset sorted from them (not recorded which). All receptors come from an adult woman who had mild COVID-19 (a few samples of this study predate the infection). Cell type and time point are not known. Each CDR3 is given without its conserved first and last residue.

V gene: TRBV5-1; CDR3 protein: ASSFTGLAGGPGEQF
V gene: TRBV5-1; CDR3 protein: ASSLPGQAPDTQY
V gene: TRBV7-2; CDR3 protein: ASSSTGTRHNEQF
V gene: TRBV5-1; CDR3 protein: ASSLAASGGAPTDTQY
V gene: TRBV5-1; CDR3 protein: ASSPGYTGELF
V gene: TRBV4-1; CDR3 protein: ASSQVVGLTDTQY
V gene: TRBV5-1; CDR3 protein: ASSLDLSLLTDTQY
V gene: TRBV12-3/TRBV12-4; CDR3 protein: ASSLSQGKPQH
V gene: TRBV5-1; CDR3 protein: ASSNRDRVSTDTQY
V gene: TRBV20-1; CDR3 protein: SARDVGNSPLH
V gene: TRBV29-1; CDR3 protein: SARQGHTEAF
V gene: TRBV12-3/TRBV12-4; CDR3 protein: ASNLSGTVARNTIY
V gene: TRBV24-1; CDR3 protein: ATSDLTGMGNEQF
V gene: TRBV18; CDR3 protein: ASSSGQGGSYEQY
V gene: TRBV7-9; CDR3 protein: ASSILQGGVAKNIQY
V gene: TRBV5-1; CDR3 protein: ASSSPLDRQPQH
V gene: TRBV7-8; CDR3 protein: ASAGGLAVSDTQY
V gene: TRBV29-1; CDR3 protein: SVHTSGRYSYEQY
V gene: TRBV12-3/TRBV12-4; CDR3 protein: ASSFTGITGELF
V gene: TRBV3-1; CDR3 protein: ASSTSYGANVLT
V gene: TRBV12-3/TRBV12-4; CDR3 protein: ASSRNLGDTQY
V gene: TRBV29-1; CDR3 protein: SVLRGQSSYEQY
V gene: TRBV4-1; CDR3 protein: ASRHTSGGSYNEQF
V gene: TRBV4-2; CDR3 protein: ASSQALAGGTDTQY
V gene: TRBV5-4; CDR3 protein: ASSFRLIGGTDEQF
V gene: TRBV6-2/TRBV6-3; CDR3 protein: ASSDGRATDTQY
V gene: TRBV5-4; CDR3 protein: ASSWTSGGTDTQY
V gene: TRBV7-2; CDR3 protein: ASSLRGQGKDTQY
V gene: TRBV9; CDR3 protein: ASSAPSGTAYNEQF
V gene: TRBV4-3; CDR3 protein: ASSPRLAAYEQY
V gene: TRBV12-3/TRBV12-4; CDR3 protein: ASVVGLRSTQY
V gene: TRBV7-2; CDR3 protein: ASSFGGTSGNEQF
V gene: TRBV13; CDR3 protein: ASSLSTGAPVAF
V gene: TRBV11-2; CDR3 protein: ASSSRGGEKLF
V gene: TRBV9; CDR3 protein: ASSVGPTGVAEQY
V gene: TRBV7-9; CDR3 protein: ASSLVSPGTEAF
V gene: TRBV5-6; CDR3 protein: ASSLIEWETQY
V gene: TRBV6-6; CDR3 protein: ASSFILAGTSSTDTQY
V gene: TRBV9; CDR3 protein: ASSVGQGRQPQH
V gene: TRBV29-1; CDR3 protein: SVKRAFDQPQH
V gene: TRBV13; CDR3 protein: ASSLGLSSLDAYSYEQY
V gene: TRBV29-1; CDR3 protein: SVEGEPGNTIY
V gene: TRBV2; CDR3 protein: ASSEAGPEAGELF
V gene: TRBV10-2; CDR3 protein: ASRGQGSPTYEQY
V gene: TRBV20-1; CDR3 protein: SARDRGYYGYT
V gene: TRBV12-3/TRBV12-4; CDR3 protein: ASSWAAPYGYT
V gene: TRBV5-1; CDR3 protein: ASSVSGNYNEQF
V gene: TRBV4-3; CDR3 protein: ASSQDWAANTGELF
V gene: TRBV10-3; CDR3 protein: AISEGYYEQY
V gene: TRBV19; CDR3 protein: ASSMEPTSGAGTDTQY
V gene: TRBV15; CDR3 protein: ATSREVPGGPNSYEQY
V gene: TRBV5-1; CDR3 protein: ASSLTSEQF
V gene: TRBV24-1; CDR3 protein: ATSDSVYGYT
V gene: TRBV5-4; CDR3 protein: ASSLKGAFAEAF
V gene: TRBV30; CDR3 protein: AWRSPGSYNSPLH
V gene: TRBV7-2; CDR3 protein: ASSLGGTGPDTQY